Below, 19 T cell receptor beta chains from the same sample are listed, as sequenced in a study of CD8+CD57+ T cells in acquired aplastic anemia (dated by TCRdb to the late 2010s). Flow cytometry had shown CD8+CD57+ cell expansion in the patients selected for sequencing. These reads were obtained on an Illumina HiSeq 2000. Profiling of TCR beta VDJ combinations and CDR3 sequences used genomic DNA as the template. TCRdb reworked the public reads: Q25 trimming with fastp, MiXCR clone assembly, productive beta chains retained. Each CDR3 protein appears once, grouped with its most common genes and DNA. This sample lists 100,000 to 150,000 distinct CDR3 sequences; 55% to 60% were detected once. In total, the top ten clones hold roughly 32% of the sample. Sequencing was carried out using sorted CD4+, CD8+, or CD8+CD57+ T cells (not recorded which) from PBMCs. The receptors come from a human donor with aplastic anemia.

This clonotype was counted a few times. J is TRBJ1-6 and V is TRBV25-1; tentative D call: TRBD1 (5 bases). This CDR3 comprises 14 residues. The V and J ends lost 6 bases and 10 bases respectively, with 16 bases between them. The germline gives CDR1 MGHDK, CDR2 SYGVNS. Here the CDR3 DNA reads TGTGCCAGCAGGGCGAGGGATCAGGGCTCACCCCTCCACTTT. Its translation is CASRARDQGSPLHF. The whole variable domain, filled in from reference TRBV25-1 and TRBJ1-6, reads EADIYQTPRYLVIGTGKKITLECSQTMGHDKMYWYQQDPGMELHLIHYSYGVNSTEKGDLSSESTVSRIRTEHFPLTLESARPSHTSQYLCASRARDQGSPLHFGNGTRLTVT.

CDR3 nucleotide sequence: TGTGCCAGCAGCTTAGCCCACCGCGGTAGGGTCCCCGAGCAGTACTTC. This codes for CASSLAHRGRVPEQYF. The rearrangement joins TRBV7-2 to TRBJ2-7, with D uncertain. The CDR3 runs 16 residues. The V and J ends lost 0 bases and 6 bases respectively, with 18 bases between them. CDR1 is SGHTA and CDR2 is FQGNSA in the germline V gene.

This chain links TRBV7-2 with TRBJ1-2; D is undetermined. Trimming stripped 3 bases from V and 8 bases from J, with 7 bases between. Germline V gene lookup returns CDR1 SGHTA and CDR2 FQGNSA. The CDR3 runs to 11 residues. CDR3 loop: CASSFSWGYTF. The DNA of the CDR3 is TGTGCCAGCAGCTTTTCGTGGGGCTACACCTTC.

The J gene is TRBJ1-1, the V gene TRBV29-1; 12 bases align to TRBD1. CDR1 SQVTM and CDR2 ANQGSEA come from the germline V gene. With V trimmed by 6 bases and J by 4 bases, 9 bases remained unmatched. The CDR3 is made up of 15 amino acids. CDR3 bases: TGCAGCGTCCCCGGGACAGGGGGCGTGAGCACTGAAGCTTTCTTT. Translated, it gives CSVPGTGGVSTEAFF.

V usage is TRBV7-6 and J usage is TRBJ2-2; TRBD1 matches 8 bases. CDR1 and CDR2 (germline): SGHVS, FNYEAQ. V lost 4 bases to trimming and J lost 5 bases; unmatched junction nucleotides: 12. The CDR3 spans 17 residues. CDR3 bases: TGTGCCAGCAGCTCCCGGACAGGGACAGGTCGAACCGGGGAGCTGTTTTTT. This sequence encodes CASSSRTGTGRTGELFF.

V gene TRBV28 combines with J gene TRBJ1-2; TRBD1 is a possible D gene (6 bases). Germline lookup yields CDR1 MDHEN and CDR2 SYDVKM. The V gene lost 6 bases and the J gene lost 8 bases, with 16 bases spanning the gap. The CDR3 loop spans 13 amino acids. In nucleotides, the CDR3 is TGTGCCAGCAGCAAGTACACAGGGTACGGCTACACCTTC. It codes for CASSKYTGYGYTF.

The chain has TRBV19 and TRBJ2-1, with a tentative D call TRBD2 (6 bases). Germline V gene sequence: CDR1 LNHDA, CDR2 SQIVND (reference sequence). V lost 7 bases to trimming and J lost 6 bases, with 10 bases between them. CDR3 size: 12 residues. The CDR3 DNA reads TGTGCCAGTACGGGAGAGACCAATGAGCAGTTCTTC. Residues: CASTGETNEQFF. The full variable domain, its missing parts supplied by reference TRBV19 and TRBJ2-1, is DGGITQSPKYLFRKEGQNVTLSCEQNLNHDAMYWYRQDPGQGLRLIYYSQIVNDFQKGDIAEGYSVSREKKESFPLTVTSAQKNPTAFYLCASTGETNEQFFGPGTRLTVL.

The rearrangement links TRBV7-9 to TRBJ2-3; 10 bases fit TRBD1. CDR3 length equals 19 residues. In germline, CDR1 is SEHNR, CDR2 FQNEAQ (reference sequence). The V segment lost 5 bases and the J segment 1 base; nucleotides outside the gene matches: 15. The CDR3 spells CASSIPIRQGAAGTDTQYF. The CDR3 DNA is TGTGCCAGCAGCATCCCTATAAGACAGGGGGCTGCCGGCACAGATACGCAGTATTTT. Together with reference TRBV7-9 and TRBJ2-3, the CDR3 gives the full variable domain: DTGVSQNPRHKITKRGQNVTFRCDPISEHNRLYWYRQTLGQGPEFLTYFQNEAQLEKSRLLSDRFSAERPKGSFSTLEIQRTEQGDSAMYLCASSIPIRQGAAGTDTQYFGPGTRLTVL.

As concerns this clonotype: A much larger clone differs from this one at a single base, so this may be a read error. The chain couples TRBV9 to TRBJ1-1, with D maybe TRBD1 (5 bases). This CDR3 has 14 residues. CDR1 SGDLS and CDR2 YYNGEE come from the germline V gene. The germline V and J ends were trimmed by 4 bases and 5 bases, with 15 bases remaining between them. For the CDR3, the DNA is TGTGCCAGCAGCCCCGAGGGGTGGAGGACTGAAGCTTTCTTT. Its protein product is CASSPEGWRTEAFF.

The rearrangement links TRBV12-3 or TRBV12-4 to TRBJ1-5; D may be TRBD1 (6 bases). Trimming removed 6 bases at V and 7 bases at J, with 16 bases between. CDR3 length equals 14 residues. The CDR3 region is CASSKTDGGQPQHF. DNA of the CDR3: TGTGCCAGCAGCAAAACGGACGGGGGCCAGCCCCAGCATTTT.

This chain uses TRBV5-1 with TRBJ2-7, with TRBD1 matching 7 bases. The CDR3 consists of 15 residues. Germline V CDR1 and CDR2: SGHRS, YFSETQ. V shed 6 bases, J shed 5 bases, and the junction held 14 bases outside the gene matches. CDR3 residues: CASKLNPRDRHEQYF. In nucleotides, the CDR3 is TGCGCCAGCAAACTAAATCCCCGGGACAGACACGAGCAGTACTTC.

This clonotype was observed once. A junction boundary mismatches the germline segment, possibly from a read error. This CDR3 reads CASSSTPAAITEASF. The DNA of the CDR3 is TGTGCCAGCAGCAGTACTCCCGCGGCGATCACTGAAGCTTCCTTT. The chain uses TRBV7-9 and TRBJ1-1; D is undetermined. Germline V CDR1 and CDR2: SEHNR, FQNEAQ (reference sequence). The CDR3 is 15 residues long.

The rearrangement joins TRBV20-1 to TRBJ1-4; 7 bases match TRBD1. The length of the CDR3 is 13 residues. Germline assignment: CDR1 DFQATT and CDR2 SNEGSKA (reference sequence). V lost 6 bases, J lost 6 bases, and 7 bases stayed unmatched. DNA for the CDR3: TGCAGTGCACGACAGGGAGGCGATGAAAAACTGTTTTTT. Translating it yields CSARQGGDEKLFF.

The DNA for the CDR3 is TGTGCCAGCAGCCCCGGGACTCGACTGTTTTTT. Translation: CASSPGTRLFF. This chain links TRBV3-1 with TRBJ1-4; D might be TRBD1 (5 bases). The germline V gene has CDR1 LGHDT and CDR2 YNNKEL (reference sequence). Between the trimmed V and J ends, which lost 4 bases and 13 bases, there was a span of 10 bases. CDR3 length: 11 residues.

Many counts were recorded for this clonotype. The chain carries TRBV5-4 and TRBJ2-3; 10 nucleotides match TRBD1. The CDR3 is 16 amino acids. Trimming cost V 2 bases and J 4 bases; bases outside gene matches: 7. The germline V gene has CDR1 SGHNT and CDR2 YYREEE (reference sequence). CDR3 sequence: CASSFDGTGASDTQYF. The CDR3 DNA sequence: TGTGCCAGCAGCTTCGACGGGACAGGGGCCTCAGATACGCAGTATTTT.

The chain uses TRBV20-1 and TRBJ1-6, with D tentatively TRBD1 (6 bases). The CDR3 consists of 15 residues. Per the germline V gene, CDR1 is DFQATT and CDR2 is SNEGSKA (reference sequence). V was shortened by 2 bases and J by 5 bases, with 13 bases between the two germline ends. CDR3 DNA: TGCAGTGCTAGATCAGGGGCGGGTAATAATTCACCCCTCCACTTT. Residues: CSARSGAGNNSPLHF.

This sequence joins TRBV5-6 and TRBJ2-3; TRBD2 might be the D (6 bases). There are 16 residues in the CDR3. The V gene's germline CDR1 is SGHDT and CDR2 YYEEEE. V lost 3 bases and J lost 4, with 18 bases in between. CDR3 residues: CASSSRRVAAADTQYF. Here the CDR3 DNA reads TGTGCCAGCAGCTCTAGGAGGGTAGCGGCCGCAGATACGCAGTATTTT.

J is TRBJ2-7 and V is TRBV5-4, with D maybe TRBD1 (7 bases). The CDR3 is made up of 14 amino acids. CDR1 SGHNT and CDR2 YYREEE come from the germline V gene (reference sequence). The V end was cut by 4 bases, the J end by 6 bases, with 17 bases between. CDR3 loop: CASSKGQLEGEQYF. The CDR3 DNA is TGTGCCAGCAGCAAGGGACAGTTGGAGGGCGAGCAGTACTTC.

The rearrangement uses TRBV2 and TRBJ2-2, with 8 bases fitting TRBD1. Germline loops: CDR1 SNHLY, CDR2 FYNNEI. V gave up 8 bases and J gave up 6 bases; unmatched junction bases: 5. This CDR3 contains 13 residues. The CDR3 region is CASGRTGPGELFF. CDR3 bases: TGTGCCAGCGGACGGACAGGGCCCGGGGAGCTGTTTTTT. The variable domain in full, completed from reference TRBV2 and TRBJ2-2, reads EPEVTQTPSHQVTQMGQEVILRCVPISNHLYFYWYRQILGQKVEFLVSFYNNEISEKSEIFDDQFSVERPDGSNFTLKIRSTKLEDSAMYFCASGRTGPGELFFGEGSRLTVL.